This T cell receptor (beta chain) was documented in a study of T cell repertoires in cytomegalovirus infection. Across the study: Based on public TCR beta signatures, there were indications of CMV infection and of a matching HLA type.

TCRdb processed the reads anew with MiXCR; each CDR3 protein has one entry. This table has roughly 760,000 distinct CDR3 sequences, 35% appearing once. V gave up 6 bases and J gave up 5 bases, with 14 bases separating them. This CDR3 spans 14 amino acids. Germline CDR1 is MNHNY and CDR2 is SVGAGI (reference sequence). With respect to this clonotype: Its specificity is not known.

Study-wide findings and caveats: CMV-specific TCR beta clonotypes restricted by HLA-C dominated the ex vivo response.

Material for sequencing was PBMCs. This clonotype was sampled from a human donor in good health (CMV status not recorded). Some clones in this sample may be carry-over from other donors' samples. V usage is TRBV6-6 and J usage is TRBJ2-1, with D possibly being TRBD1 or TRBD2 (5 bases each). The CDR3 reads CASRVGPRDNEQFF. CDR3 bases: TGTGCCAGCAGAGTGGGACCCCGGGACAATGAGCAGTTCTTC.